This is a list of T cell receptor beta chains from one sample in a study of cytomegalovirus exposure and HLA in healthy donors. Using immunoSEQ multiplex PCR, the repertoire was profiled, and TCRdb retains in-frame clones only, with some absent. This repertoire shows about 120,000 clones, about 88% found once; its top ten account for around 1.3%. Sequenced material: PBMCs. These receptors all come from a woman aged 18-30 years in good health and CMV-seronegative. Each CDR3 is given with its conserved first and last residue. The D gene is left open where the match is weak. The size field is filled for only some rows; it gives once, few, many or a size class.

clone size	D gene	V gene	CDR3 length	J gene	CDR3 DNA	CDR3 protein
few	-	TRBV2	13	TRBJ1-5	TGTGCCAGCAGGGTGGAGTACAATCAGCCCCAGCATTTT	CASRVEYNQPQHF
-	-	TRBV4-2	17	TRBJ2-7	TGTGCCAGCAGCCTTAATTTTGGCACAACCTCTCCCTACGAGCAGTACTTC	CASSLNFGTTSPYEQYF
-	TRBD1	TRBV7-2	14	TRBJ2-7	TGTGCCAGCAGCTTTAGACAGGGGGCTTACGAGCAGTACTTC	CASSFRQGAYEQYF
-	TRBD2	TRBV7-2	18	TRBJ2-1	TGTGCCAGCAGCCGGGGACTAGCGGGGGCTGTGAGGTCCAATGAGCAGTTCTTC	CASSRGLAGAVRSNEQFF
-	TRBD2	TRBV5-1	15	TRBJ2-3	TGCGCCAGCAGCTTGGCGCGGGGGGGGACAGATACGCAGTATTTT	CASSLARGGTDTQYF
-	-	TRBV5-1	15	TRBJ2-7	TGCGCCAGCAGCTTTACACAGGTTTCGGGCTACGAGCAGTACTTC	CASSFTQVSGYEQYF
-	TRBD2	TRBV19	15	TRBJ2-1	TGTGCCACCCAAGGCGCTAGCGGGGGGGCTCGTGAGCAGTTCTTC	CATQGASGGAREQFF
-	-	TRBV5-4	12	TRBJ2-7	TGTGCCAGCAGCCACCCGGGTCACGAGCAGTACTTC	CASSHPGHEQYF
-	TRBD2	TRBV10-3	14	TRBJ2-7	TGTGCCATCGGGGGAATAGCGGGGGTAGCTGAGCAGTACTTC	CAIGGIAGVAEQYF
-	-	TRBV15	14	TRBJ1-6	TGTGCCACCAGCAGAGGAGGTCGCAATTCACCCCTCCACTTT	CATSRGGRNSPLHF
-	-	TRBV2	13	TRBJ2-5	TGTGCCAGCACCCCTGGGACACAAGAGACCCAGTACTTC	CASTPGTQETQYF
-	-	TRBV29-1	13	TRBJ1-2	TGCAGCGTTGACACGGCCTCCACGGGGGGCTACACCTTC	CSVDTASTGGYTF
-	-	TRBV5-1	14	TRBJ2-3	TGCGCCAGCAGCTTGTATAGCCGCACAGATACGCAGTATTTT	CASSLYSRTDTQYF
-	-	TRBV11-2	16	TRBJ1-4	TGTGCCAGCAGCCTAGGGGCATATGCAACTAATGAAAAACTGTTTTTT	CASSLGAYATNEKLFF
-	TRBD2	TRBV7-7	16	TRBJ2-5	TGTGCTAGCAGCCTCGGGACTAGCGGAGAGGGGGTGACCCAGTACTTC	CASSLGTSGEGVTQYF
-	-	TRBV5-1	14	TRBJ1-2	TGCGCCAGCAGGCAAGAAGGGGCCTCGCTTGGCTACACCTTC	CASRQEGASLGYTF
-	TRBD1	TRBV27	15	TRBJ1-6	TGTGCCAGCAGTTTATACGGGACAGGGGTTTCACCCCTCCACTTT	CASSLYGTGVSPLHF
once	-	TRBV6-5	14	TRBJ2-7	TGTGCCAGCTCAATTCGGAGGGGCCACTACGAGCAGTACTTC	CASSIRRGHYEQYF
-	-	TRBV6-1	14	TRBJ1-2	TGTGCCAGCAGCCAGGCCCTAAACCAGGATGGCTACACCTTC	CASSQALNQDGYTF
-	-	TRBV5-5	14	TRBJ1-6	TGTGCCAGCAGCCACGGGGAGGTTCTTTCACCCCTCCACTTT	CASSHGEVLSPLHF
-	TRBD1	TRBV7-9	15	TRBJ1-5	TGTGCCAGCAGCCGAGGACAGGGACTGGGCCAGCCCCAGCATTTT	CASSRGQGLGQPQHF
-	-	TRBV19	12	TRBJ1-2	TGTGCCAGTTCGGAACAGGTATATGGCTACACCTTC	CASSEQVYGYTF
-	-	TRBV9	14	TRBJ1-2	TGTGCCAGCAGCGCCGTCCCGGGAAACTATGGCTACACCTTC	CASSAVPGNYGYTF
-	TRBD1	TRBV4-1	19	TRBJ1-3	TGCGCCAGCAGTCCTCCGGGACAGGGGACTTTCCTCTCTGGAAACACCATATATTTT	CASSPPGQGTFLSGNTIYF
-	-	TRBV28	14	TRBJ1-3	TGTGCCAGCAGTCAAGGGGGCTCTGGAAACACCATATATTTT	CASSQGGSGNTIYF
-	TRBD2	TRBV2	16	TRBJ2-1	TGTGCCAGCAGCGCCCCGGGGACTAGCGGGGCTATGTGGGAGTTCTTC	CASSAPGTSGAMWEFF
-	-	TRBV13	13	TRBJ1-2	TGTGCCAGCAGCTTGGGAGGGGGCTATGGCTACACCTTC	CASSLGGGYGYTF
-	TRBD1	TRBV7-2	14	TRBJ1-5	TGTGCCAGCAGCTCAGGAACCAGGGGGCAGCCCCAGCATTTT	CASSSGTRGQPQHF
-	-	TRBV5-6	16	TRBJ1-1	TGTGCCAGCAGCTTTTTCGGGGGGCGGTCAGGAACTGAAGCTTTCTTT	CASSFFGGRSGTEAFF
-	TRBD2	TRBV9	16	TRBJ2-5	TGTGCCAGCAGCGTAGTAGCGGGGGAGTACCAAGAGACCCAGTACTTC	CASSVVAGEYQETQYF
-	-	TRBV6-1	15	TRBJ1-3	TGTGCCAGCAGTGTTAACGGGGGCTCTGGAAACACCATATATTTT	CASSVNGGSGNTIYF
-	TRBD1	TRBV6-5	14	TRBJ1-1	TGTGCCAGCAGACCAGACAGGGGGAGGATAAGAGCTTTCTTT	CASRPDRGRIRAFF
few	-	TRBV19	12	TRBJ1-2	TGTGCCAGTATATCAGGGATCGGTGGCTACACCTTC	CASISGIGGYTF
-	TRBD1	TRBV18	15	TRBJ1-6	TGTGCCAGCTCACCGGGGGACAGTAGGGGTTCACCCCTCCACTTT	CASSPGDSRGSPLHF
-	TRBD1	TRBV4-1	16	TRBJ1-2	TGCGCCAGCAGCTTACCGGGACAGGGACGGTTTGATGGCTACACCTTC	CASSLPGQGRFDGYTF
-	-	TRBV9	15	TRBJ1-2	TGTGCCAGCAGCGTAGGGCCGAACTATAACTATGGCTACACCTTC	CASSVGPNYNYGYTF
-	-	TRBV9	13	TRBJ2-7	TGTGCCAGCTCCGGAGGATTTACCTACGAGCAGTACTTC	CASSGGFTYEQYF
-	TRBD1	TRBV15	15	TRBJ2-2	TGTGCCACCGCGTCGGGGACAGGGGACACCGGGGAGCTGTTTTTT	CATASGTGDTGELFF
-	-	TRBV6-1	12	TRBJ1-4	TGTGCCAGCAGCCCACCGGATGAAAAACTGTTTTTT	CASSPPDEKLFF
-	TRBD1	TRBV28	12	TRBJ1-2	TGTGCCAGCACAGGGGGCGCCTATGGCTACACCTTC	CASTGGAYGYTF
-	TRBD1	TRBV10-2	13	TRBJ1-5	TGCGCCAGCAGAGGACAGGGTTCCGGGCCCCAGCATTTT	CASRGQGSGPQHF
-	TRBD1	TRBV27	15	TRBJ2-2	TGTGCCAGCAGTTTAAAGACAGGGGGCCCCGGGGAGCTGTTTTTT	CASSLKTGGPGELFF